This T cell receptor beta chain was captured in a study of human T cells and chemical hapten exposure. About the study: Once 0.01% DPC had been applied to the upper back by patch test, readings were taken at 6 days.

TCRdb re-called the RACE reads with MiXCR, one entry per CDR3 protein. The sample records tens of thousands of distinct CDR3 sequences, under 11% being singletons. The CDR3 consists of 16 residues. Per germline, CDR1 LNHNV and CDR2 YYDKDF (reference sequence). The germline V and J ends were trimmed by 4 bases and 0 bases, with 12 bases remaining between them. As concerns this clonotype: Its antigen is not known.

Regarding time point: patch test 2, 6 weeks after DPC sensitization. As to treatment: therapeutic diphenylcyclopropenone sensitization with weekly scalp DPC. Findings of the study overall: Significantly greater numbers of large CDR3 similarity clusters came from expanded TCRs than from controls.

The chain couples TRBV15 to TRBJ2-2, with D perhaps TRBD1 (6 bases). This specimen was whole blood, taken in connection with sensitization to the hapten diphenylcyclopropenone (DPC). The receptor comes from a woman in her forties or fifties with alopecia areata. Some clones in this sample may be carry-over from other donors' samples. The CDR3 nucleotides read TGTGCCACCAGCACTTGGGGGCAGGCGAACACCGGGGAGCTGTTTTTT. Translating it yields CATSTWGQANTGELFF.